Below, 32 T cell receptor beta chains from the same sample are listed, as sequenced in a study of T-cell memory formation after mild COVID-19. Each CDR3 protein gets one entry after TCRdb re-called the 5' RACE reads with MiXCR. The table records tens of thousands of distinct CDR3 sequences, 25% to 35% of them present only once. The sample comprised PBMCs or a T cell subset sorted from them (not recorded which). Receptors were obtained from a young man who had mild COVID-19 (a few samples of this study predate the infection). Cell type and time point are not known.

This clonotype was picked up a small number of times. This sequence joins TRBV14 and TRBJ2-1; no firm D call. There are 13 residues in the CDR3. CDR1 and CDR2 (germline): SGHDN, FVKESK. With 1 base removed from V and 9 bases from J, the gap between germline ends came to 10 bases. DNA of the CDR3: TGTGCCAGCAGCCAAGGTTATGGAGTTGAGCAGTTCTTC. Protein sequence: CASSQGYGVEQFF. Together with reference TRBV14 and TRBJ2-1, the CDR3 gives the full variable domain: EAGVTQFPSHSVIEKGQTVTLRCDPISGHDNLYWYRRVMGKEIKFLLHFVKESKQDESGMPNNRFLAERTGGTYSTLKVQPAELEDSGVYFCASSQGYGVEQFFGPGTRLTVL.

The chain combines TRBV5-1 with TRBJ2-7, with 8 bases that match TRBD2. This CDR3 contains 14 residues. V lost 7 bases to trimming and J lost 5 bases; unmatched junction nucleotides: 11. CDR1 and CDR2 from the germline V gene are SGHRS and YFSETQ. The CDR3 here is CASPRGAGAHEQYF. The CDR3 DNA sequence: TGCGCCAGCCCGCGGGGGGCAGGGGCCCACGAGCAGTACTTC.

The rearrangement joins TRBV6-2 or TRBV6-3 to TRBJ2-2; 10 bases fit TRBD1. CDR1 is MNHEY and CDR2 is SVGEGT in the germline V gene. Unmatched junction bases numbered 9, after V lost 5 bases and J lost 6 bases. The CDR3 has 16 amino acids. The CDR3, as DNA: TGTGCCAGCAGTGACCCCGGGACAGGGGAGGCCGGGGAGCTGTTTTTT. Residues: CASSDPGTGEAGELFF.

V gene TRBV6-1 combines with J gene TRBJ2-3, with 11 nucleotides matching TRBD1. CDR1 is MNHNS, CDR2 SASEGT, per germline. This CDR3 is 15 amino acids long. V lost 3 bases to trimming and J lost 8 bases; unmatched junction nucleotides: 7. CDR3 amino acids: CASSDPDRGLGTQYF. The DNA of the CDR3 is TGTGCCAGCAGTGATCCGGACAGGGGGCTGGGTACGCAGTATTTT.

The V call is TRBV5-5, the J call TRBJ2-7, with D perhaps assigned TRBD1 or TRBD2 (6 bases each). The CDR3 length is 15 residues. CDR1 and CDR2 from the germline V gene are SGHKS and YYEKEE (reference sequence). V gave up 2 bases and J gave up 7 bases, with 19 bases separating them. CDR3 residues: CASSFPTGRAGEQYV. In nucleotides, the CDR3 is TGTGCCAGCAGCTTCCCGACAGGACGGGCGGGGGAGCAGTACGTC.

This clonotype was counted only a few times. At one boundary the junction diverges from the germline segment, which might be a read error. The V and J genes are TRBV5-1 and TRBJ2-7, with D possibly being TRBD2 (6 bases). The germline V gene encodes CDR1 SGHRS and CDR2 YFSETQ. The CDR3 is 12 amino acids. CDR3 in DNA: TGTGCCAGCAGCTTACGGGGGTACGAGCAGTACTTC. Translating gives CASSLRGYEQYF. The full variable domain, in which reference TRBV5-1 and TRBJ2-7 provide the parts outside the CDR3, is KAGVTQTPRYLIKTRGQQVTLSCSPISGHRSVSWYQQTPGQGLQFLFEYFSETQRNKGNFPGRFSGRQFSNSRSEMNVSTLELGDSALYLCASSLRGYEQYFGPGTRLTVT.

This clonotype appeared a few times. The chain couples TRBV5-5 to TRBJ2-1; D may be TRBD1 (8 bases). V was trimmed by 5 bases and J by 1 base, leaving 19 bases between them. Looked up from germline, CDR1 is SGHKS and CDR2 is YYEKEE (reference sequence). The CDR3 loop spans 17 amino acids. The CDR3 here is CASSSTYRGGSYNEQFF. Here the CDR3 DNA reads TGTGCCAGCAGTTCTACATACAGGGGGGGTTCCTACAATGAGCAGTTCTTC.

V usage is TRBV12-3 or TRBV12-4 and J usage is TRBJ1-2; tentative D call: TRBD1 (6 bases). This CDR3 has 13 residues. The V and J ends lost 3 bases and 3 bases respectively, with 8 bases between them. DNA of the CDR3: TGTGCCAGCAGTTTTCAGGGGTACTATGGCTACACCTTC. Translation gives CASSFQGYYGYTF.

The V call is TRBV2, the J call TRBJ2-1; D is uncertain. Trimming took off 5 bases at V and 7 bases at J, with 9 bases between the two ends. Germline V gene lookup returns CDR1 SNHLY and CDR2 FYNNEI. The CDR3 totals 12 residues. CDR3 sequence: CASSRTQNEQFF. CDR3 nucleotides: TGTGCCAGCAGTCGTACCCAAAATGAGCAGTTCTTC.

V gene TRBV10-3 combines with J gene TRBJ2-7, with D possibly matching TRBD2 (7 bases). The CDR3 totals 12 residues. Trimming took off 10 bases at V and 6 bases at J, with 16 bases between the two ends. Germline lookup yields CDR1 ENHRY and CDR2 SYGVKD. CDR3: CANGEGGREQYF. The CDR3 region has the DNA TGTGCCAACGGAGAGGGGGGGCGCGAGCAGTACTTC.

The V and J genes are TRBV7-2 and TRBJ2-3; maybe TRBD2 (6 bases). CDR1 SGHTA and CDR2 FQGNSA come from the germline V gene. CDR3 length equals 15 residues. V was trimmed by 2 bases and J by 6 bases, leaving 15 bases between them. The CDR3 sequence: CASSLWRDYEDTQYF. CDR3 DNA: TGTGCCAGCAGCTTATGGAGGGATTATGAGGATACGCAGTATTTT.

The CDR3 bases are TGCGCCAGCAGCCAAAGTGCTCAGGGAAGCACTGAAGCTTTCTTT. Encoded protein: CASSQSAQGSTEAFF. The V call is TRBV4-1, the J call TRBJ1-1, with D possibly TRBD1 on 5 matching bases. CDR3 length: 15 residues. Germline values: CDR1 MGHRA, CDR2 YSYEKL. Trimming shortened V by 2 bases and J by 4 bases, and 14 bases separated the two germline ends.

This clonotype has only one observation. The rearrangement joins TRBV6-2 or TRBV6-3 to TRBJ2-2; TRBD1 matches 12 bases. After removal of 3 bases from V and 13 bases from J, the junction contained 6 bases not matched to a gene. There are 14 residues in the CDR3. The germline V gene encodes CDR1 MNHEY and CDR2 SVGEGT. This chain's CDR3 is CASSYAGTGGWLFF. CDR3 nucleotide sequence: TGTGCCAGCAGTTATGCCGGGACAGGGGGCTGGCTGTTTTTT.

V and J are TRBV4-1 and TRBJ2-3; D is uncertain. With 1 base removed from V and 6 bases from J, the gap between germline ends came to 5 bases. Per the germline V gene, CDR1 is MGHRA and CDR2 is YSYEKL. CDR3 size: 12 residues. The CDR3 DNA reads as TGCGCCAGCAGCCAAGGAAGGGATACGCAGTATTTT. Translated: CASSQGRDTQYF.

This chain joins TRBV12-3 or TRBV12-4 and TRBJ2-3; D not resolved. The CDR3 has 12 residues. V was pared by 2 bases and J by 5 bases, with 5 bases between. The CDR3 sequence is CASSLQIDTQYF. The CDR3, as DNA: TGTGCCAGCAGTTTACAGATAGATACGCAGTATTTT.

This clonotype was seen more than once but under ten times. The CDR3 region has the DNA TGTGCCAGCTCAGACCGGGACCTGAGGGCGGATACGCAGTATTTT. It codes for CASSDRDLRADTQYF. The chain combines TRBV18 with TRBJ2-3; either TRBD1 or TRBD2 may fit D (5 bases each). In germline, CDR1 is KGHSH, CDR2 LQKENI. The CDR3 length is 15 residues. V lost 5 bases and J 6 bases, leaving 18 bases between the germline ends.

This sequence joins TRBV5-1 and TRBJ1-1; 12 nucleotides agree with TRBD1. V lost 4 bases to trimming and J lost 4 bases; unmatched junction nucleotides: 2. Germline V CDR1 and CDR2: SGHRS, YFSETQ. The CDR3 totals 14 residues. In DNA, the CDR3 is TGCGCCAGCAGCCAGGGACAGGGGGCCACTGAAGCTTTCTTT. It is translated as CASSQGQGATEAFF.

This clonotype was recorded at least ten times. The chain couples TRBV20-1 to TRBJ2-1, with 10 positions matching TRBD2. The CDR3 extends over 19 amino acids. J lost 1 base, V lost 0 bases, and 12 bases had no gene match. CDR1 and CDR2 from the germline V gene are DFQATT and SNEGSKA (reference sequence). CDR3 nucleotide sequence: TGCAGTGCTAGAGATCTAAACCCTAGCGGGGGTTCGTCCTACAATGAGCAGTTCTTC. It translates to CSARDLNPSGGSSYNEQFF.

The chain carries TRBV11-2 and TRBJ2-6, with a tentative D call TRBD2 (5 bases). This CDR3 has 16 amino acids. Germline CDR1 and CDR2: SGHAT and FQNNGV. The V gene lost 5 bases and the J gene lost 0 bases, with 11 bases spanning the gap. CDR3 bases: TGTGCCAGCAGCCCAGGACTGAACTCTGGGGCCAACGTCCTGACTTTC. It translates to CASSPGLNSGANVLTF. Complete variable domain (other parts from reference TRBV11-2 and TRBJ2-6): EAGVAQSPRYKIIEKRQSVAFWCNPISGHATLYWYQQILGQGPKLLIQFQNNGVVDDSQLPKDRFSAERLKGVDSTLKIQPAKLEDSAVYLCASSPGLNSGANVLTFGAGSRLTVL.

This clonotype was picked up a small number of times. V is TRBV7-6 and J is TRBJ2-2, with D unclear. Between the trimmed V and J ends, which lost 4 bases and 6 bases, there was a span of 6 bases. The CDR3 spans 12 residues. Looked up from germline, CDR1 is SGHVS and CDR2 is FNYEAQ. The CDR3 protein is CASSSRAGELFF. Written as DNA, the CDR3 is TGTGCCAGCAGCTCACGGGCCGGGGAGCTGTTTTTT.

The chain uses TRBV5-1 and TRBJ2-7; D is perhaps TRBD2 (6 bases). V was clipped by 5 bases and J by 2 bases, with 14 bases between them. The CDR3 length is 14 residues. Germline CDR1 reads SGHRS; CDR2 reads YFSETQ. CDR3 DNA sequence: TGCGCCAGCAGTACCCGAGCGGGCCCCTACGAGCAGTACTTC. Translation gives CASSTRAGPYEQYF.

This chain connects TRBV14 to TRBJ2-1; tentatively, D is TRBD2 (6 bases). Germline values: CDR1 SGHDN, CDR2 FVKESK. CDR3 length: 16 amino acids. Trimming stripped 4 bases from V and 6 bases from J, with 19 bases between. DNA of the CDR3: TGTGCCAGCAGCCGAGGGACTGGTTGGGTTAGCAATGAGCAGTTCTTC. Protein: CASSRGTGWVSNEQFF.

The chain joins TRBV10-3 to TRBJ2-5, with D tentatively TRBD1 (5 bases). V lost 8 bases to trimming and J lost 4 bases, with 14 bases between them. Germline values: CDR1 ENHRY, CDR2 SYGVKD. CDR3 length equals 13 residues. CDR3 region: CAIGQRGIETQYF. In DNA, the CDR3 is TGTGCCATCGGGCAAAGGGGCATAGAGACCCAGTACTTC.

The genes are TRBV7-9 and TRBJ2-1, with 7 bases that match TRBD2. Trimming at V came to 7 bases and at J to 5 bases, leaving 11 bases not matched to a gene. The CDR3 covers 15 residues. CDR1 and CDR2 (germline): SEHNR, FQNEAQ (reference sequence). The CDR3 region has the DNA TGTGCCAGCACCCCCTATGGGAGGGAGAACAATGAGCAGTTCTTC. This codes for CASTPYGRENNEQFF.

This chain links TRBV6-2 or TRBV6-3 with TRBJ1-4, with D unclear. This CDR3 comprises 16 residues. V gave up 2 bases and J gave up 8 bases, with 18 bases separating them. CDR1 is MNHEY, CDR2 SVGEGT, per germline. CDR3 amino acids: CASSYPDGGSEEKLFF. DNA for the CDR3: TGTGCCAGCAGTTACCCTGATGGAGGAAGTGAAGAAAAACTGTTTTTT.

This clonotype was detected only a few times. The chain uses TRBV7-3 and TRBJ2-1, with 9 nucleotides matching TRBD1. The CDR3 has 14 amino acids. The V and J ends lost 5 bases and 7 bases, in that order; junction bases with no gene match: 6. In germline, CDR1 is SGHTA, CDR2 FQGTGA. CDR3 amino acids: CASSPWTGENEQFF. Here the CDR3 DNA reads TGTGCCAGCAGCCCCTGGACAGGGGAGAATGAGCAGTTCTTC.

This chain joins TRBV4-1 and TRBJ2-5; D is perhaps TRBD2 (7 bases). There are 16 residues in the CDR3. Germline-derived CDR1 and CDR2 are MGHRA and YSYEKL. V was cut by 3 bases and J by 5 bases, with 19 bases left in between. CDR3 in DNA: TGCGCCAGCAGCCAGATATGGGGGGGGGCCGCGGAGACCCAGTACTTC. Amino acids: CASSQIWGGAAETQYF.

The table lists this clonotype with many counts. The CDR3 here is CSARGHRENSPLHF. Here the CDR3 DNA reads TGCAGTGCTAGAGGCCACAGGGAGAATTCACCCCTCCACTTT. The chain couples TRBV20-1 to TRBJ1-6, with a weak D call TRBD1 (6 bases). Trimming stripped 1 base from V and 7 bases from J, with 11 bases between. The V gene's germline CDR1 is DFQATT and CDR2 SNEGSKA (reference sequence). This CDR3 is built from 14 residues.

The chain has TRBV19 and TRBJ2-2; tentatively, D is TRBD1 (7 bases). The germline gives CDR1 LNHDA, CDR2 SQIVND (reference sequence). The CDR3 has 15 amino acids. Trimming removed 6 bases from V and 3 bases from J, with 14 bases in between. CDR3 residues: CASREGAGYTGELFF. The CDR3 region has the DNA TGTGCCAGTAGGGAGGGGGCAGGTTACACCGGGGAGCTGTTTTTT.

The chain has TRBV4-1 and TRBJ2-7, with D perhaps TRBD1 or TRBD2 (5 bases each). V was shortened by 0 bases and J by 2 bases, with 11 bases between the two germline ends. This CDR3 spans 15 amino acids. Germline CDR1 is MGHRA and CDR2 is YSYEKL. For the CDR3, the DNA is TGCGCCAGCAGCCAAGAACCCGGGACGGCCTACGAGCAGTACGTC. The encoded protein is CASSQEPGTAYEQYV.

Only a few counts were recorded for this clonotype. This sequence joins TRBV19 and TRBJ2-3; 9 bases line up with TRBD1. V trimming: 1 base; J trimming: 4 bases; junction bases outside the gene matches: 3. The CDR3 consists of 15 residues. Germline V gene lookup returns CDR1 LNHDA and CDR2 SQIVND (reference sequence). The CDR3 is CASSIGDRAADTQYF. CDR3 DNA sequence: TGTGCCAGTAGTATAGGGGACAGGGCGGCAGATACGCAGTATTTT.

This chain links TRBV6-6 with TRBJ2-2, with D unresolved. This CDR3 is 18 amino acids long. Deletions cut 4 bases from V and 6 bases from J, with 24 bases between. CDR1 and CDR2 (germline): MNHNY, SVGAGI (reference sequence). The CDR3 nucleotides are TGTGCCAGCAGTTTACTCGTCGCAGGCCGTCTTGGCGCCGGGGAGCTGTTTTTT. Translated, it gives CASSLLVAGRLGAGELFF.